These 18 T cell receptor beta chains originate from one sample sequenced in a study of early T cells in non-severe SARS-CoV-2 infection. TCRdb re-called the 5' RACE reads with MiXCR, one entry per CDR3 protein. The data show roughly 27,000 distinct CDR3 sequences, more than 4.5% seen once. The sequencing input was whole blood. These TCRs come from an adult who was a healthcare worker with PCR-confirmed SARS-CoV-2 infection or an uninfected control (not recorded which).

This clonotype was counted ten times or more. V usage is TRBV24-1 and J usage is TRBJ2-1, with D possibly matching TRBD1 (6 bases). V shed 10 bases and J shed 7 bases, with 10 bases lying between them. This CDR3 has 11 residues. Germline V gene sequence: CDR1 KGHDR, CDR2 SFDVKD. The CDR3 loop is CATGTLNEQFF. The CDR3 nucleotides read TGTGCCACGGGGACACTGAATGAGCAGTTCTTC.

This clonotype was seen ten or more times. The V and J genes are TRBV28 and TRBJ2-3, with D tentatively TRBD2 (6 bases). The CDR3 covers 13 residues. The V gene's germline CDR1 is MDHEN and CDR2 SYDVKM. Trimming shortened V by 5 bases and J by 4 bases, and 10 bases separated the two germline ends. CDR3 DNA: TGTGCCAGCAGTCGCGGGATAGCAGATACGCAGTATTTT. This translates into CASSRGIADTQYF.

The chain links TRBV9 to TRBJ2-2; TRBD2 aligns across 9 bases. The CDR3 spans 17 residues. Germline V gene data show CDR1 as SGDLS and CDR2 as YYNGEE. The junction had 11 bases not matched to a gene; V was cut back by 3 bases and J by 5 bases. The chain's CDR3 is CASSESLSGRITGELFF. CDR3 coding DNA: TGTGCCAGCAGCGAGAGCCTTAGCGGGAGAATAACCGGGGAGCTGTTTTTT.

A few counts support this clonotype. The chain has TRBV29-1 and TRBJ2-7; D ambiguous. CDR3 length equals 10 residues. Trimming shortened V by 7 bases and J by 7 bases, and 11 bases separated the two germline ends. Germline V CDR1 and CDR2: SQVTM, ANQGSEA. In DNA form, the CDR3 reads TGCAGCGCTATAAACATTGAGCAGTACTTC. It yields the protein CSAINIEQYF.

This chain links TRBV20-1 with TRBJ2-7, with 8 bases that match TRBD1. CDR1 DFQATT and CDR2 SNEGSKA come from the germline V gene (reference sequence). The CDR3 sequence is 12 residues long. Trimming took 1 base from V and 5 from J; bases not matched to a gene: 1. CDR3: CSARGTGNEQYF. In DNA form, the CDR3 reads TGCAGTGCTAGAGGGACAGGGAACGAGCAGTACTTC.

This clonotype has ten or more counts. The chain recombines TRBV7-2 with TRBJ2-7; tentative D call: TRBD1 (6 bases). The ends were cut back, 3 bases at V and 0 bases at J, with 12 bases in the middle. CDR1 is SGHTA and CDR2 is FQGNSA in the germline V gene. The CDR3 has 15 residues. Written as DNA, the CDR3 is TGTGCCAGCAGCTTGCAAGGACAGTCCTCCTACGAGCAGTACTTC. It specifies CASSLQGQSSYEQYF.

The chain joins TRBV9 to TRBJ1-6; D unresolved. Trimming left V 2 bases short and J 7 bases short, with 4 bases between. The CDR3 is 12 amino acids. Germline values: CDR1 SGDLS, CDR2 YYNGEE. CDR3 in amino acids: CASSVGNSPLHF. CDR3 bases: TGTGCCAGCAGCGTCGGGAATTCACCCCTCCACTTT. The full variable domain, rest sourced from reference TRBV9 and TRBJ1-6, is DSGVTQTPKHLITATGQRVTLRCSPRSGDLSVYWYQQSLDQGLQFLIQYYNGEERAKGNILERFSAQQFPDLHSELNLSSLELGDSALYFCASSVGNSPLHFGNGTRLTVT.

This clonotype has ten or more counts. The rearrangement links TRBV20-1 to TRBJ2-7; possibly TRBD2 for D (5 bases). This CDR3 has 13 amino acids. Germline V gives CDR1 DFQATT, CDR2 SNEGSKA (reference sequence). V was pared by 3 bases and J by 3 bases, with 12 bases between. CDR3: CSARVRGSYEQYF. The CDR3 DNA is TGCAGTGCTAGGGTTAGAGGGAGCTACGAGCAGTACTTC.

The chain is built from TRBV29-1 and TRBJ2-5, with D possibly TRBD2 on 5 matching bases. Germline CDR1 is SQVTM and CDR2 is ANQGSEA. This CDR3 spans 11 amino acids. V was shortened by 7 bases and J by 7 bases, with 13 bases between the two germline ends. The DNA of the CDR3 is TGCAGCGCTGAGAGGGTTGGGACCCAGTACTTC. Amino acids: CSAERVGTQYF.

This clonotype was recorded at least ten times. In DNA, the CDR3 is TGTGCCAGCTCCGGGACTAGCGGGAGCCCAGATACGCAGTATTTT. Translating it yields CASSGTSGSPDTQYF. This rearrangement joins TRBV18 to TRBJ2-3, with 14 bases matching TRBD2. Germline lookup yields CDR1 KGHSH and CDR2 LQKENI. The junction had 3 bases not matched to a gene; V was cut back by 6 bases and J by 4 bases. CDR3 length equals 15 residues.

This clonotype has a count of ten or more. CDR3 protein: CASSQDHGPTYEQYF. The CDR3 nucleotides read TGTGCCAGCAGCCAAGATCATGGACCTACCTACGAGCAGTACTTC. The chain recombines TRBV14 with TRBJ2-7; D uncertain. Germline V gene lookup returns CDR1 SGHDN and CDR2 FVKESK. The V and J ends lost 0 bases and 2 bases respectively, with 11 bases between them. CDR3 length: 15 amino acids.

The V and J genes are TRBV5-1 and TRBJ2-6; D is unresolved. The V gene's germline CDR1 is SGHRS and CDR2 YFSETQ. The CDR3 runs to 12 residues. Trimming stripped 2 bases from V and 6 bases from J, with 3 bases between. The CDR3 DNA reads as TGCGCCAGCAGCTTCAAGGCCAACGTCCTGACTTTC. Translation: CASSFKANVLTF.

V is TRBV29-1 and J is TRBJ2-7, with 9 nucleotides matching TRBD1. CDR3 length: 14 amino acids. Germline CDR1 is SQVTM and CDR2 is ANQGSEA. Losses at the gene ends were 3 bases for V and 3 bases for J; bases not matched to a gene: 6. The CDR3 protein is CSVEGTGKVYEQYF. DNA of the CDR3: TGCAGCGTTGAGGGGACAGGGAAGGTCTACGAGCAGTACTTC.

The sample holds many counts of this clonotype. The V gene is TRBV2, the J gene TRBJ2-3; 13 nucleotides agree with TRBD2. The junction had 2 bases not matched to a gene; V was cut back by 4 bases and J by 7 bases. CDR1 SNHLY and CDR2 FYNNEI come from the germline V gene. The length of the CDR3 is 14 residues. The CDR3 is CASSAGTSGNTQYF. CDR3 in DNA: TGTGCCAGCAGTGCAGGGACTAGCGGGAATACGCAGTATTTT.

This clonotype was picked up many times. The chain links TRBV9 to TRBJ1-6; a weak D match, TRBD1 (6 bases). This CDR3 is 17 amino acids long. The ends were cut back, 8 bases at V and 4 bases at J, with 22 bases in the middle. CDR1 is SGDLS, CDR2 YYNGEE, per germline. CDR3 in DNA: TGTGCCAGAAAAGGGGGACTCCTCGTGGCATATAATTCACCCCTCCACTTT. Amino acids: CARKGGLLVAYNSPLHF.

This clonotype was counted many times. V is TRBV5-1 and J is TRBJ2-7, with 14 bases identical to TRBD2. With 4 bases clipped from V and 4 bases from J, the junction kept 7 bases outside the gene matches. CDR3 length: 16 residues. Germline CDR1 and CDR2: SGHRS and YFSETQ. CDR3 sequence: CASSLGTSGSSYEQYF. CDR3 coding DNA: TGCGCCAGCAGCCTTGGGACTAGCGGGAGTTCTTACGAGCAGTACTTC.

This clonotype was counted at least ten times. The chain is built from TRBV24-1 and TRBJ2-2; 7 bases line up with TRBD1. The CDR3 covers 14 residues. Germline V gene data show CDR1 as KGHDR and CDR2 as SFDVKD. After removal of 8 bases from V and 4 bases from J, the junction contained 6 bases not matched to a gene. CDR3 loop: CATNPGQLTGELFF. CDR3 coding DNA: TGTGCCACCAATCCGGGACAGCTCACCGGGGAGCTGTTTTTT.

The chain recombines TRBV6-4 with TRBJ2-1, with no clear D. In germline, CDR1 is MRHNA, CDR2 SNTAGT. The CDR3 spans 16 residues. The ends were cut back, 4 bases at V and 0 bases at J, with 13 bases in the middle. The CDR3 protein is CASSVLMGSSYNEQFF. The CDR3 coding sequence is TGTGCCAGCAGTGTCCTGATGGGTAGCTCCTACAATGAGCAGTTCTTC.